This record concerns one T cell receptor (beta chain) sequence. Its cognate antigen is unknown. Germline V gene data show CDR1 as MDHEN and CDR2 as SYDVKM. The CDR3 runs to 17 residues. Deletions cut 6 bases from V and 1 base from J, with 22 bases between. The PCR was carried out with 60 Vbeta primers and 13 Jbeta primers. The repertoire was sequenced with immunoSEQ multiplex PCR; TCRdb's copy has only in-frame clones and lacks some. The sample holds approximately 130,000 clones. The data belong to a study of cytomegalovirus exposure and HLA in healthy donors. Study-wide findings and caveats: It was 164 TCR beta chains that were listed as cytomegalovirus-associated.

The TCR originated in a woman aged 55-69 years in good health and CMV-seronegative. This chain connects TRBV28 to TRBJ2-7; a possible D gene is TRBD1 (6 bases). What was sequenced was PBMCs. The CDR3, as DNA: TGTGCCAGCAGCTCCGGACAGTTGAAAAAGGTTTCCTACGAGCAGTACTTC. It is translated as CASSSGQLKKVSYEQYF.